This section outlines one T cell receptor (beta chain) sequence together with its context. Its antigen is not known. The sample belongs to a study of T cell responses to AZD1222 COVID-19 vaccine. Study-level findings and limits: Donors were chiefly white British, with a greater number of females, and clonal diversity was perhaps underestimated. Repertoires in all cases were sampled only once the peak T cell response had passed.

Trimming removed 5 bases at V and 2 bases at J, with 15 bases between. The CDR3 loop spans 16 amino acids. The V gene's germline CDR1 is MDHEN and CDR2 SYDVKM. The repertoire was sequenced with immunoSEQ multiplex PCR; TCRdb's copy has only in-frame clones and lacks some. Of about 82,000 clones listed, over 75% are singletons. V gene TRBV28 combines with J gene TRBJ1-4; a weak D match, TRBD1 (6 bases). The sample here was peripheral blood, taken 28 days after the second AZD1222 dose. The receptor comes from an adult who received the AZD1222 COVID-19 vaccine. Written as DNA, the CDR3 is TGTGCCAGCAGTCCCGGGGGGGGGCACACTAATGAAAAACTGTTTTTT. It yields the protein CASSPGGGHTNEKLFF.